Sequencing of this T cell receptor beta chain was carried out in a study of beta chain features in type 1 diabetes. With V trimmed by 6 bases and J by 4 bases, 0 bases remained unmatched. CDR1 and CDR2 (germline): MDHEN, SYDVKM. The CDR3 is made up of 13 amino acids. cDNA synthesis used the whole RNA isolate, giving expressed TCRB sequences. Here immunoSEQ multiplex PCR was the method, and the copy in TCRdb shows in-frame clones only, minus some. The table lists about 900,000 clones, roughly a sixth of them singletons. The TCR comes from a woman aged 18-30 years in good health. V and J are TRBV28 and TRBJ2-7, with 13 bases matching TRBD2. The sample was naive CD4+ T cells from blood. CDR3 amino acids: CASRTSGRYEQYF. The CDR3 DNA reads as TGTGCCAGCAGGACTAGCGGGAGGTACGAGCAGTACTTC.